The rows below give T cell receptor beta chains drawn from one sample of a study of blood T cell repertoires in COVID-19. Sequencing used immunoSEQ multiplex PCR; TCRdb keeps in-frame clones, though not all of them. Of under 200,000 clones in the sample, about 87% were seen once. The sequenced sample was peripheral blood. The source of these receptors is a man aged 55 to 70 with acute or convalescent COVID-19. CDR3s include the opening cysteine and the closing phenylalanine or tryptophan. The order of the fields is D gene, J gene, clone size, V gene, CDR3 protein, CDR3 DNA. D genes are given only for firm matches. A row's size may be missing; if present it is once, few, many or a size class.

>NA|TRBJ1-2|NA|TRBV7-9
CASSLPQGGPGKGYTF
TGTGCCAGCAGCTTACCTCAAGGGGGACCCGGTAAGGGCTACACCTTC
>NA|TRBJ2-7|NA|TRBV4-2
CASSQPDITYEQYF
TGTGCCAGCAGCCAACCGGACATCACCTACGAGCAGTACTTC
>NA|TRBJ2-3|NA|TRBV11-1
CASSPRTAGDTQYF
TGTGCCAGCAGCCCCCGGACAGCTGGAGATACGCAGTATTTT
>TRBD1|TRBJ2-1|NA|TRBV10-1
CASSEFEQGAAYNEQFF
TGCGCCAGCAGTGAGTTCGAACAGGGGGCCGCCTACAATGAGCAGTTCTTC
>NA|TRBJ2-7|NA|TRBV12-3/TRBV12-4
CASSLYSSYEQYF
TGTGCCAGCAGTTTATACTCTTCTTACGAGCAGTACTTC
>NA|TRBJ2-5|NA|TRBV19
CASSTGIGETQYF
TGTGCCAGTAGTACCGGGATTGGAGAGACCCAGTACTTC
>TRBD1|TRBJ1-1|NA|TRBV24-1
CATSGPGQIEAFF
TGTGCCACCAGTGGCCCGGGACAGATAGAAGCTTTCTTT
>NA|TRBJ2-1|NA|TRBV6-2/TRBV6-3
CASSYSPGSNEQFF
TGTGCCAGCAGTTACTCGCCAGGGTCGAATGAGCAGTTCTTC
>NA|TRBJ1-4|NA|TRBV2
CASLRQGEKLFF
TGTGCCAGCTTGCGTCAGGGTGAAAAACTGTTTTTT
>TRBD1|TRBJ1-1|NA|TRBV2
CASMGDRRNTEAFF
TGTGCCAGCATGGGGGACAGGAGGAACACTGAAGCTTTCTTT
>NA|TRBJ1-2|NA|TRBV7-2
CASTEWTGTLYYGYTF
TGTGCCAGCACCGAATGGACCGGGACACTATACTATGGCTACACCTTC
>NA|TRBJ1-1|NA|TRBV30
CAWAEPGTEAFF
TGTGCCTGGGCGGAACCCGGGACTGAAGCTTTCTTT
>TRBD1|TRBJ2-2|NA|TRBV18
CASSSGTGSNTGELFF
TGTGCCAGCTCATCCGGGACAGGGAGTAACACCGGGGAGCTGTTTTTT
>NA|TRBJ1-2|NA|TRBV5-6
CASSLGIQIPSYGYTF
TGTGCCAGCAGCTTGGGGATACAGATCCCGAGCTATGGCTACACCTTC
>NA|TRBJ1-6|few|TRBV27
CASSLRENNSPLHF
TGTGCCAGCAGTTTGAGGGAAAATAATTCACCCCTCCACTTT
>NA|TRBJ1-6|NA|TRBV30
CAWSITQTDSPLHF
TGTGCCTGGAGTATTACTCAGACAGATTCACCCCTCCACTTT
>TRBD1|TRBJ1-5|NA|TRBV27
CASSLTTGTGFQPQHF
TGTGCCAGCAGTTTAACCACGGGGACAGGGTTTCAGCCCCAGCATTTT
>NA|TRBJ1-4|NA|TRBV30
CAWSPGLTGPNEKLFF
TGTGCCTGGAGTCCCGGGCTGACAGGCCCTAATGAAAAACTGTTTTTT
>NA|TRBJ2-1|NA|TRBV18
CASSPQSHVAGSEQFF
TGTGCCAGCTCACCCCAGTCCCATGTGGCGGGTTCTGAGCAGTTCTTC
>NA|TRBJ1-5|NA|TRBV5-6
CASSFGTSNQPQHF
TGTGCCAGCAGCTTCGGGACAAGCAATCAGCCCCAGCATTTT
>NA|TRBJ1-1|NA|TRBV29-1
CSVERERTEAFF
TGCAGCGTTGAGAGGGAGCGGACTGAAGCTTTCTTT
>TRBD2|TRBJ2-1|NA|TRBV3-1/TRBV3-2
CASSRDGTGGYNEQFF
TGTGCCAGCAGCCGGGATGGAACGGGGGGCTACAATGAGCAGTTCTTC
>NA|TRBJ1-1|NA|TRBV12-3/TRBV12-4
CASRTRGTEAFF
TGTGCCAGCAGGACGAGAGGGACTGAAGCTTTCTTT
>TRBD1|TRBJ1-1|NA|TRBV27
CASSLTGSLEAFF
TGTGCCAGCAGTTTGACAGGGAGTCTAGAAGCTTTCTTT
>NA|TRBJ2-2|NA|TRBV24-1
CATSDLNRNTGELFF
TGTGCCACCAGTGATTTGAACAGGAACACCGGGGAGCTGTTTTTT
>TRBD1|TRBJ1-5|NA|TRBV4-3
CASSQDRRDRNQPQHF
TGCGCCAGCAGCCAAGATAGACGGGACAGAAATCAGCCCCAGCATTTT
>TRBD1|TRBJ2-1|NA|TRBV12-5
CASDRTGNEQFF
TGTGCTAGTGATAGGACAGGGAATGAGCAGTTCTTC
>NA|TRBJ1-1|NA|TRBV11-3
CASSLREGTEAFF
TGTGCCAGCAGCCTCAGGGAAGGAACTGAAGCTTTCTTT
>TRBD1|TRBJ1-1|NA|TRBV28
CASSGLGQGNTEAFF
TGTGCCAGCAGTGGACTGGGACAGGGGAACACTGAAGCTTTCTTT
>NA|TRBJ1-1|NA|TRBV15
CATSRGAQNTEAFF
TGTGCCACCAGCAGAGGGGCTCAGAACACTGAAGCTTTCTTT
>NA|TRBJ1-4|NA|TRBV19
CASRIGNEKLFF
TGTGCCAGTAGGATCGGGAATGAAAAACTGTTTTTT
>TRBD1|TRBJ1-2|NA|TRBV19
CASSSPLTGYGYTF
TGTGCCAGTAGTTCTCCGTTGACAGGGTATGGCTACACCTTC
>TRBD1|TRBJ2-2|once|TRBV6-4
CASSGQGTGELFF
TGTGCCAGCAGCGGACAGGGGACCGGGGAGCTGTTTTTT
>NA|TRBJ1-4|NA|TRBV21-1
CASSYRDPTNEKLFF
TGTGCCAGCAGTTACAGGGACCCAACTAATGAAAAACTGTTTTTT
>TRBD1|TRBJ2-2|few|TRBV9
CASSNRGPNTGELFF
TGTGCCAGCAGCAACAGGGGGCCGAACACCGGGGAGCTGTTTTTT
>NA|TRBJ1-4|NA|TRBV3-1/TRBV3-2
CASSPDGGNEKLFF
TGTGCCAGCAGCCCCGACGGAGGTAATGAAAAACTGTTTTTT
>NA|TRBJ2-3|NA|TRBV14
CASSLDRITDTQYF
TGTGCCAGCAGCCTGGACAGAATCACAGATACGCAGTATTTT
>NA|TRBJ1-2|NA|TRBV5-1
CASSPIRGLSGYTF
TGCGCCAGCAGCCCGATTAGGGGGTTAAGTGGCTACACCTTC
>NA|TRBJ1-1|once|TRBV6-6
CASTPQGHLNTEAFF
TGTGCCAGCACTCCACAGGGACACCTGAACACTGAAGCTTTCTTT
>NA|TRBJ1-5|NA|TRBV18
CASSPGTRDQPQHF
TGTGCCAGCTCGCCCGGGACTCGAGATCAGCCCCAGCATTTT
>TRBD1|TRBJ2-3|NA|TRBV11-3
CASSYLAGQGSSTDTQYF
TGTGCCAGCAGCTACCTGGCGGGACAGGGTTCTAGCACAGATACGCAGTATTTT
>NA|TRBJ1-1|NA|TRBV21-1
CASSKAASLNTEAFF
TGTGCCAGCAGCAAAGCGGCCAGTCTGAACACTGAAGCTTTCTTT
>NA|TRBJ2-2|NA|TRBV7-2
CASSTPRGSSNTGELFF
TGTGCCAGCAGCACCCCTCGAGGTAGTTCGAACACCGGGGAGCTGTTTTTT